The present T cell receptor beta chain was sequenced within a study of blood T cells in healthy people across ages. Study results and caveats: Researchers deemed the diversity estimates from one million T cells underestimates.

Comment on this clonotype: The target antigen is unknown.

The germline V and J ends were trimmed by 1 base and 0 bases, with 18 bases remaining between them. The CDR3 runs to 17 residues. Germline-derived CDR1 and CDR2 are SQVTM and ANQGSEA. Samples had at least 7 million PBMCs isolated from them. Using a J-beta primer mix together with a sample-barcoded 5' primer, a second PCR was run for roughly 6 to 12 cycles. A template-switch adaptor that had 12 random nucleotides put a tag on each cDNA molecule. Each sample provided no less than 2.5 million CDR3-containing paired-end reads. TCRdb reprocessed the 5' RACE reads with MiXCR, giving one entry per CDR3 protein. The sample holds about 1.5 million distinct CDR3 sequences, about 45% seen once.

The sample consisted of blood. The rearrangement links TRBV29-1 to TRBJ1-1, with a possible D match to TRBD1 (5 bases). The receptor comes from a young woman in good health. The CDR3 is CSVEAGTDSFLNTEAFF. Written as DNA, the CDR3 is TGCAGCGTTGAAGCTGGGACGGACTCTTTTCTGAACACTGAAGCTTTCTTT.